This T cell receptor beta chain was sequenced in a study of CD8+CD57+ T cells in acquired aplastic anemia. The CDR3 has 14 amino acids. V was shortened by 9 bases and J by 3 bases, with 12 bases between the two germline ends. Germline CDR1 and CDR2: LNHDA and SQIVND (reference sequence). Concerning this clonotype: As yet, its antigen is unknown.

General study results and limits: Almost 30 sequences, all CD8+ CDR3, were shared between patients and controls. Patient and control CD8+ Simpson's diversity was not significantly different.

TCR beta VDJ combinations and CDR3 sequences were profiled from genomic DNA. TCRdb recomputed calls from the reads with MiXCR, one row per CDR3 protein. The table includes 40,000 to 45,000 distinct CDR3 sequences, 65% to 70% detected once. This chain links TRBV19 with TRBJ1-6, with TRBD1 as a possible D gene (6 bases). This TCR was recovered from a human donor in good health, serving as a control. Material: sorted CD4+, CD8+, or CD8+CD57+ T cells (not recorded which) from PBMCs. Here the CDR3 reads CASLPGHYNSPLHF. The CDR3 nucleotides are TGTGCCAGCCTACCGGGACACTATAATTCACCCCTCCACTTT. Filled out from reference TRBV19 and TRBJ1-6, the complete variable domain reads DGGITQSPKYLFRKEGQNVTLSCEQNLNHDAMYWYRQDPGQGLRLIYYSQIVNDFQKGDIAEGYSVSREKKESFPLTVTSAQKNPTAFYLCASLPGHYNSPLHFGNGTRLTVT.